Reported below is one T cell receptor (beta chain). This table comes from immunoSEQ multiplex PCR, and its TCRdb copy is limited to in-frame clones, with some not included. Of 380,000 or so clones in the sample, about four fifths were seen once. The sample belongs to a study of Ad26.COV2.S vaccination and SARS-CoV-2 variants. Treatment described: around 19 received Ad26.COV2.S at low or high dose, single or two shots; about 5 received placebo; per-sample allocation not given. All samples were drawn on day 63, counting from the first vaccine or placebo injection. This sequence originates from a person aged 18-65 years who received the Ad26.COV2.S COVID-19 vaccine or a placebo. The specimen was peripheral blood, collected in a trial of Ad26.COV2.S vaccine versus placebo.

The CDR3 sequence is CASSQVTYNEQFF. In DNA, the CDR3 is TGTGCCAGCAGCCAAGTGACTTACAATGAGCAGTTCTTC. J is TRBJ2-1 and V is TRBV3-1 (or the pseudogene TRBV3-2), with D uncertain. Trimming cost V 1 base and J 4 bases, with 5 bases left between them. Germline V gene lookup returns CDR1 LGHDT and CDR2 YNNKEL (reference sequence). This CDR3 is 13 amino acids long.